The clone carrying this T cell receptor beta chain was counted between two and nine times. What it binds is unknown. Combining a sample-barcoded 5' primer with a J-beta primer mix, a second PCR ran for roughly 6 to 12 cycles. TCRdb redid the calling of the 5' RACE reads with MiXCR, one entry per CDR3 protein. The table records 850,000 to 1,000,000 distinct CDR3 sequences, 40% to 60% of them present only once. This sample is part of a study of blood T cells in healthy people across ages. The study, taken as a whole, reports: TCR beta diversity per million T cells fell roughly linearly with age. TCR beta diversity tracked closely with naive T cell percentage. Aged donors had fewer naive CD4+ cells and lower diversity than long-lived donors.

V trimming: 6 bases; J trimming: 0 bases; junction bases outside the gene matches: 6. CDR3 length equals 15 residues. CDR1 is MNHEY and CDR2 is SMNVEV in the germline V gene (reference sequence). Sequenced material: blood. The chain carries TRBV27 and TRBJ2-3, with 7 bases lining up with TRBD2. The source is a man aged 30 to 39 in good health. The CDR3 region has the DNA TGTGCCAGCAGCAACCTAGCGGTGAGCACAGATACGCAGTATTTT. It is translated as CASSNLAVSTDTQYF.